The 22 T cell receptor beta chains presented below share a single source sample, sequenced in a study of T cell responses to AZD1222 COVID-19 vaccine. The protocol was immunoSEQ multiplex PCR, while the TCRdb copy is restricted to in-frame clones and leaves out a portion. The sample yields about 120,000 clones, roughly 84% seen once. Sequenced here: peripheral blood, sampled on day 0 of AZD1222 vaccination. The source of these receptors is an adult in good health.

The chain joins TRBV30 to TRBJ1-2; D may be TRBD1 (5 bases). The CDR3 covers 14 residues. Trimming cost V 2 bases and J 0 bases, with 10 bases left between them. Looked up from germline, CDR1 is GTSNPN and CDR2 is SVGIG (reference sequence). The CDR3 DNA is TGTGCCTGGAGTCCCCGACAGCCTAACTATGGCTACACCTTC. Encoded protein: CAWSPRQPNYGYTF.

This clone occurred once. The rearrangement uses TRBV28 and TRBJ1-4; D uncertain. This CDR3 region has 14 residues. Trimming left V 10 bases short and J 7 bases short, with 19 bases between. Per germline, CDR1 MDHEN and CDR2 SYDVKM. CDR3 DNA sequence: TGTGCCACTCATCCCCCCCTATTGGGTGAAAAACTGTTTTTT. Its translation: CATHPPLLGEKLFF.

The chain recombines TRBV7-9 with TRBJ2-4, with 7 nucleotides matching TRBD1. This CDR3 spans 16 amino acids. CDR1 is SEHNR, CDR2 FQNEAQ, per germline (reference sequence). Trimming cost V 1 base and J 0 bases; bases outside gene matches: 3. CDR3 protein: CASSLGYRGAKNIQYF. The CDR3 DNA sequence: TGTGCCAGCAGCTTAGGGTACAGGGGAGCCAAAAACATTCAGTACTTC.

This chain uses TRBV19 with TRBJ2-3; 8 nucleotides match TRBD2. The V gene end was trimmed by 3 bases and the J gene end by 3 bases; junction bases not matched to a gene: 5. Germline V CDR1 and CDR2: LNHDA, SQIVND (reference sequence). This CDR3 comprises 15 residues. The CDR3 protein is CASSIRTSKTDTQYF. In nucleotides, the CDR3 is TGTGCCAGTAGTATCCGGACTAGCAAAACAGATACGCAGTATTTT.

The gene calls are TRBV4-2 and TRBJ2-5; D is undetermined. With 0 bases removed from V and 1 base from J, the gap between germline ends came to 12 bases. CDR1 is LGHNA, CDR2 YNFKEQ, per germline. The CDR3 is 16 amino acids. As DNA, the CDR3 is TGTGCCAGCAGCCAAGAGTATTTGCAGTTCCAAGAGACCCAGTACTTC. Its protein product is CASSQEYLQFQETQYF.

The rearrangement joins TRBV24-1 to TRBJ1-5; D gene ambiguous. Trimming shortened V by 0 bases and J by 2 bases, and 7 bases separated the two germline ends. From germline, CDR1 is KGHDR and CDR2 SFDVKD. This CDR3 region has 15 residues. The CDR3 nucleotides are TGTGCCACCAGTGATTTGGGGAGGGGCAATCAGCCCCAGCATTTT. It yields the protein CATSDLGRGNQPQHF.

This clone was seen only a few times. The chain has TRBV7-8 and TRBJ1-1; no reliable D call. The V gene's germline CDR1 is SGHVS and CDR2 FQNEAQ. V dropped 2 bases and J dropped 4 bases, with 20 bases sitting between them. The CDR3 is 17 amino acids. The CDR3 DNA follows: TGTGCCAGCAGCTTATCCCACAACGGAAAAAGAGGCACTGAAGCTTTCTTT. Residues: CASSLSHNGKRGTEAFF.

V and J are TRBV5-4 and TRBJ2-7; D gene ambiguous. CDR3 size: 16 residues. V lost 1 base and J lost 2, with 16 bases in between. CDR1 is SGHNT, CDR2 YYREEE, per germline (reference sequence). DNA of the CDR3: TGTGCCAGCAGCTTGAACAGCGACGCGATTCCCTACGAGCAGTACTTC. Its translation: CASSLNSDAIPYEQYF.

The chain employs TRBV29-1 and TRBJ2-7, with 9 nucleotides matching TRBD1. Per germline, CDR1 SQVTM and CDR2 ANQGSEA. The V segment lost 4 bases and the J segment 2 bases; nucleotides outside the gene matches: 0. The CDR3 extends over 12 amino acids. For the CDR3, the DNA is TGCAGCGTTGGGACAGGGGCCTACGAGCAGTACTTC. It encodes CSVGTGAYEQYF.

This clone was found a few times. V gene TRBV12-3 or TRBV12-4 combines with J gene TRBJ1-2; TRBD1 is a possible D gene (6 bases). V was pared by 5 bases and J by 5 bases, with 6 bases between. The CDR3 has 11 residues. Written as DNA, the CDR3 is TGTGCCAGCAGTCAGGGGTATGGCTACACCTTC. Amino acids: CASSQGYGYTF.

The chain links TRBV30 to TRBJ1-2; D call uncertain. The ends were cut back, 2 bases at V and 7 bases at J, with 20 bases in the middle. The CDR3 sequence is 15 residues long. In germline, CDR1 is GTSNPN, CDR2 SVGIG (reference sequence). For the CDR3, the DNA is TGTGCCTGGAGTACCCGGAAGATCGGGGTCCGTGGCTACACCTTC. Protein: CAWSTRKIGVRGYTF.

CDR3 sequence reads: CASSYGQEAYEQYF. In nucleotides, the CDR3 is TGTGCCAGCAGTTATGGGCAGGAAGCCTACGAGCAGTACTTC. The gene calls are TRBV6-6 and TRBJ2-7; D call uncertain. The V and J ends lost 3 bases and 2 bases respectively, with 11 bases between them. The CDR3 is made up of 14 amino acids. Germline-derived CDR1 and CDR2 are MNHNY and SVGAGI (reference sequence).

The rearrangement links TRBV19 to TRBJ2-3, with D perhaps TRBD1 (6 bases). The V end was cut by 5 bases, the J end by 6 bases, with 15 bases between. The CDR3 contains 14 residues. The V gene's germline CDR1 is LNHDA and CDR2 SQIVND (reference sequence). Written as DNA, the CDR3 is TGTGCCAGTAGTCACCCACAGGGTCTCGATACGCAGTATTTT. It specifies CASSHPQGLDTQYF.

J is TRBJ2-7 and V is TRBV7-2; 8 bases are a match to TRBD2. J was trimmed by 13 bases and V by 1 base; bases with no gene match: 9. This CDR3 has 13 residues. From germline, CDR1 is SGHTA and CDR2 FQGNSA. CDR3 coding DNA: TGTGCCAGCAGCTTAGGCCGGGAGGGCCTTGGCTACTTC. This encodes CASSLGREGLGYF.

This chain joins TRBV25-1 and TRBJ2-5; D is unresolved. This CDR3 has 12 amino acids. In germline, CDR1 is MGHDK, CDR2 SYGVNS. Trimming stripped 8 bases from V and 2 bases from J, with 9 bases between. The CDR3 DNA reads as TGTGCCAGCTCATGGGGTCAAGAGACCCAGTACTTC. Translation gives CASSWGQETQYF.

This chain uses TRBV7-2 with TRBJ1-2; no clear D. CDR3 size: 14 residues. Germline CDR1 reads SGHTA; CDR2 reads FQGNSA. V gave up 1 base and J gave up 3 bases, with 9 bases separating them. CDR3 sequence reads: CASSLGREDYGYTF. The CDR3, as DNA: TGTGCCAGCAGCTTAGGAAGGGAAGACTATGGCTACACCTTC.

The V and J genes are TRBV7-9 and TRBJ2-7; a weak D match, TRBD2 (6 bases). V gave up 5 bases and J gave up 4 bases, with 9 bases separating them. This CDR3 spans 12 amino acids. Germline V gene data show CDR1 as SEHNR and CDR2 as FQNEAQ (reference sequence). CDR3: CASSVGLYEQYF. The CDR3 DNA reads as TGTGCCAGCAGCGTGGGACTTTACGAGCAGTACTTC. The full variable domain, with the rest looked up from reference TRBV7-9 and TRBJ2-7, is DTGVSQNPRHKITKRGQNVTFRCDPISEHNRLYWYRQTLGQGPEFLTYFQNEAQLEKSRLLSDRFSAERPKGSFSTLEIQRTEQGDSAMYLCASSVGLYEQYFGPGTRLTVT.

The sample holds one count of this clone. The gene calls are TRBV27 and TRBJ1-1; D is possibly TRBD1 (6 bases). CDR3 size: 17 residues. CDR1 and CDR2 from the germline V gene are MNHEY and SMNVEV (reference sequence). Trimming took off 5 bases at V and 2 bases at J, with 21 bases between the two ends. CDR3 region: CASSHSMTGPPNTEAFF. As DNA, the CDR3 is TGTGCCAGCAGTCACTCCATGACAGGCCCCCCCAACACTGAAGCTTTCTTT.

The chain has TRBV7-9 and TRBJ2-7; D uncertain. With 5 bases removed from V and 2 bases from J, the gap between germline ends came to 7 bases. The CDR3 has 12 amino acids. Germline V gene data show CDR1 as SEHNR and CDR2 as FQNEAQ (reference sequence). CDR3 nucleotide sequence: TGTGCCAGCAGCGGGTGGGCCTACGAGCAGTACTTC. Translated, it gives CASSGWAYEQYF.

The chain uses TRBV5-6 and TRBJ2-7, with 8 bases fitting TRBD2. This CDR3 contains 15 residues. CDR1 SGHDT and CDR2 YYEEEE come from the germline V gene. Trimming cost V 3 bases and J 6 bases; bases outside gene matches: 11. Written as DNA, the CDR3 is TGTGCCAGCAGCTCCCGCCCCGGGGGGGTTGTCGAGCAGTACTTC. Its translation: CASSSRPGGVVEQYF.

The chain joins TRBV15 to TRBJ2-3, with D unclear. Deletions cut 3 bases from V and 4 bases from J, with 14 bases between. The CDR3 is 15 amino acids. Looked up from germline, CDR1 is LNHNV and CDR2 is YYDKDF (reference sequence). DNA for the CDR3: TGTGCCACCAGCAGCCCGATGACGGCTTCAGATACGCAGTATTTT. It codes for CATSSPMTASDTQYF.

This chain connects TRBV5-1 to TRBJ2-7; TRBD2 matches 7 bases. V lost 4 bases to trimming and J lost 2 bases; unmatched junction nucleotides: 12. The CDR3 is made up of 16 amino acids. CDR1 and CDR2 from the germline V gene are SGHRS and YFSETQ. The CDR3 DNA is TGCGCCAGCAGCATCCAAGCGGGATCCTTTCCCTACGAGCAGTACTTC. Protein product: CASSIQAGSFPYEQYF.